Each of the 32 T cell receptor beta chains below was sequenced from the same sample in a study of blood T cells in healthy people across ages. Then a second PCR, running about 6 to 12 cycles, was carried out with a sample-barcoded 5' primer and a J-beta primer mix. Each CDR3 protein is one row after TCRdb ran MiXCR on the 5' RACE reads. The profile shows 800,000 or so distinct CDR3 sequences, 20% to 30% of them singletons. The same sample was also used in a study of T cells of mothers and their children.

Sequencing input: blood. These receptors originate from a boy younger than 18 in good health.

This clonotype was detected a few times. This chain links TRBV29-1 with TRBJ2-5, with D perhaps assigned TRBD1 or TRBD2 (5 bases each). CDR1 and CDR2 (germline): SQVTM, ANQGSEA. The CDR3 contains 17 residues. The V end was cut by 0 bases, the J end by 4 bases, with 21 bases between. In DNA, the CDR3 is TGCAGCGTTGAAGATGGCGGCGTGTGGGGGATGGGAGAGACCCAGTACTTC. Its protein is CSVEDGGVWGMGETQYF.

CDR3 protein: CASRQGPGNTIYF. CDR3 sequence (DNA): TGTGCCAGCCGGCAGGGGCCTGGAAACACCATATATTTT. The V gene is TRBV7-2, the J gene TRBJ1-3; D might be TRBD1 (6 bases). This CDR3 comprises 13 residues. Deletions cut 8 bases from V and 2 bases from J, with 10 bases between. Looked up from germline, CDR1 is SGHTA and CDR2 is FQGNSA.

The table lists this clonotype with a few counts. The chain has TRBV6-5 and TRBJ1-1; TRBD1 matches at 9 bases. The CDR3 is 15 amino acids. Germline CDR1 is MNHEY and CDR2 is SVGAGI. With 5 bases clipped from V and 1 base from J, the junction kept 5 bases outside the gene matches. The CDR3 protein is CASSRTGAGNTEAFF. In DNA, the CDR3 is TGTGCCAGCAGTCGGACAGGGGCTGGGAACACTGAAGCTTTCTTT.

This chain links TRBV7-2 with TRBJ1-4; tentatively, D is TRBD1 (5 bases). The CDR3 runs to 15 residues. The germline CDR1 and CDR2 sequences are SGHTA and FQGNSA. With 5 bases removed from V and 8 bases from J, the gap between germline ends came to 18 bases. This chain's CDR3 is CASSPLAGRKEKLFF. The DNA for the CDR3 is TGTGCCAGCAGCCCCCTGGCAGGGAGGAAGGAAAAACTGTTTTTT.

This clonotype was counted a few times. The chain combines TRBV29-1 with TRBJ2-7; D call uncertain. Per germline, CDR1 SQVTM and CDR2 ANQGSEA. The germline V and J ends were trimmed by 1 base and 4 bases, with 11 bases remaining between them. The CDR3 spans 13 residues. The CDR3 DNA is TGCAGCGTTGAAGGAGGTGGCGGTTACGAGCAGTACTTC. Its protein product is CSVEGGGGYEQYF.

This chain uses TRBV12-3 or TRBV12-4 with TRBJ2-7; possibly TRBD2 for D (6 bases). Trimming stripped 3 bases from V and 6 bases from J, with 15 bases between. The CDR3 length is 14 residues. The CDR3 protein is CASSFRGGQAEQYF. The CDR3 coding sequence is TGTGCCAGCAGTTTCCGGGGAGGACAAGCCGAGCAGTACTTC.

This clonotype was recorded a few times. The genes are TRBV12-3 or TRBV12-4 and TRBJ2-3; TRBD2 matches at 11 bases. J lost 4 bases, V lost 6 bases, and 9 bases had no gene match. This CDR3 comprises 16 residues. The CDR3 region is CASRTSPGLAADTQYF. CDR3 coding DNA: TGTGCCAGCAGAACTTCACCGGGACTAGCGGCAGATACGCAGTATTTT.

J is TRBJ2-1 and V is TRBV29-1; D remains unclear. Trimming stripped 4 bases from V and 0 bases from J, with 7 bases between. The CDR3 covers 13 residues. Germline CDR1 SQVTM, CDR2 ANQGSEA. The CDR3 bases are TGCAGCGTTGTCCTCTACTCCTACAATGAGCAGTTCTTC. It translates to CSVVLYSYNEQFF.

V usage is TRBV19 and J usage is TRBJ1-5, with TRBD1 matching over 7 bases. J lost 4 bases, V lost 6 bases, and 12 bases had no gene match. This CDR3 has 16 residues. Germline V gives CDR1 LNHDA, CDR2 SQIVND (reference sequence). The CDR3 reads CASSQTQGVENQPQHF. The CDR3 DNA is TGTGCCAGTAGCCAAACGCAGGGGGTAGAAAATCAGCCCCAGCATTTT.

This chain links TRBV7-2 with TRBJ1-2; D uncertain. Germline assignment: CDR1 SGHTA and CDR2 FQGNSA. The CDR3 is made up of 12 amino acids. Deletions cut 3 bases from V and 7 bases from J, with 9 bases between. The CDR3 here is CASSLPPGGYTF. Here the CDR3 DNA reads TGTGCCAGCAGCTTGCCCCCGGGTGGCTACACCTTC.

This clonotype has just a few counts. Written as DNA, the CDR3 is TGTGCCAGCAGCTCAGGACACCTAGCCAAAAACATTCAGTACTTC. Translated, it gives CASSSGHLAKNIQYF. The chain employs TRBV28 and TRBJ2-4; TRBD1 might be the D (5 bases). Germline V gives CDR1 MDHEN, CDR2 SYDVKM. CDR3 length: 15 amino acids. Trimming removed 6 bases from V and 0 bases from J, with 12 bases in between.

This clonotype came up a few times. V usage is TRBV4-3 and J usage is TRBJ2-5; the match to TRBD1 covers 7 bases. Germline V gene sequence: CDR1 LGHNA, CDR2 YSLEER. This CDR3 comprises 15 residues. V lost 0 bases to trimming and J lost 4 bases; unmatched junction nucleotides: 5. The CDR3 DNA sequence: TGCGCCAGCAGCCAAGAGACAGGGAAGACAGAGACCCAGTACTTC. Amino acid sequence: CASSQETGKTETQYF.

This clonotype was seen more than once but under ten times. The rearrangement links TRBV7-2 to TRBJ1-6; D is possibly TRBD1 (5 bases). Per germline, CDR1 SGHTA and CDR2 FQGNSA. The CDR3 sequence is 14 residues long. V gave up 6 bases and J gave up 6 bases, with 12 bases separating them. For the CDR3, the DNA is TGTGCCAGCAGAACGGGACGCTTTAATTCACCCCTCCACTTT. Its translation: CASRTGRFNSPLHF.

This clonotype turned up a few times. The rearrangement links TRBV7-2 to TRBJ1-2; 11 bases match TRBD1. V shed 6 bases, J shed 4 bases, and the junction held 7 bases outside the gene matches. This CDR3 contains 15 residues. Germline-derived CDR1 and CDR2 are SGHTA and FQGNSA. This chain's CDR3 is CASRAGQGVGYGYTF. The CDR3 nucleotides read TGTGCCAGCAGGGCGGGACAGGGGGTGGGCTATGGCTACACCTTC.

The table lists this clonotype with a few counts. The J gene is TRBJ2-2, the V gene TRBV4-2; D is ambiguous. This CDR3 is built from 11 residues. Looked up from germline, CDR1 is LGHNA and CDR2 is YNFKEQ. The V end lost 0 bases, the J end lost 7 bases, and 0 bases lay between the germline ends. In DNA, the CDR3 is TGTGCCAGCAGCCAAGACGGGGAGCTGTTTTTT. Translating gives CASSQDGELFF.

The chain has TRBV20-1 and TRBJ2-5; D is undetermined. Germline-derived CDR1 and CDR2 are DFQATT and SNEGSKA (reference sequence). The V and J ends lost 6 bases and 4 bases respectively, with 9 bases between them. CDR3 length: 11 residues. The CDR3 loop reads CSAPLGETQYF. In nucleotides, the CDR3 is TGCAGTGCCCCTCTGGGAGAGACCCAGTACTTC.

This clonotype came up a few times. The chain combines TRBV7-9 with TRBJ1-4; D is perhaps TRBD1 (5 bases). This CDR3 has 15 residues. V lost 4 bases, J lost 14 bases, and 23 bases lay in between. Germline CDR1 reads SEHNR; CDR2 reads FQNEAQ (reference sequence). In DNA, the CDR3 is TGTGCCAGCAGCTCCGCGGCGGGGGACTGGGGGGGTCTGTTTTTT. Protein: CASSSAAGDWGGLFF. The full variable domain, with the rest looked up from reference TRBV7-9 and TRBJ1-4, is DTGVSQNPRHKITKRGQNVTFRCDPISEHNRLYWYRQTLGQGPEFLTYFQNEAQLEKSRLLSDRFSAERPKGSFSTLEIQRTEQGDSAMYLCASSSAAGDWGGLFFGSGTQLSVL.

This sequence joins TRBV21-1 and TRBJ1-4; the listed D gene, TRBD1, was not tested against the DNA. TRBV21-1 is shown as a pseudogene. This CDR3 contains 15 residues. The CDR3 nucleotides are TGTGCCAGCAGCAACCAACAGGGGCAAAATGAAAAACTGTTTTTT. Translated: CASSNQQGQNEKLFF.

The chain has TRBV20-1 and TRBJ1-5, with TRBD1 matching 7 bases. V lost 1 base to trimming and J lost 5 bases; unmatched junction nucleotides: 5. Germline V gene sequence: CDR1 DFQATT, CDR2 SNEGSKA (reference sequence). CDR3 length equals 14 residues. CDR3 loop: CSARVGTVYQPQHF. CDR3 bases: TGCAGTGCTAGAGTCGGGACAGTCTATCAGCCCCAGCATTTT.

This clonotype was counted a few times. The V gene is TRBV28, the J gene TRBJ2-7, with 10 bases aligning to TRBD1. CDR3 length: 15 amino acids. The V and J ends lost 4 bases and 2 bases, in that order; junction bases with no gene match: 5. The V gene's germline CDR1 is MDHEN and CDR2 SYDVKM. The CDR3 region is CASSWDRGTPYEQYF. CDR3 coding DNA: TGTGCCAGCAGTTGGGACAGGGGTACCCCCTACGAGCAGTACTTC.

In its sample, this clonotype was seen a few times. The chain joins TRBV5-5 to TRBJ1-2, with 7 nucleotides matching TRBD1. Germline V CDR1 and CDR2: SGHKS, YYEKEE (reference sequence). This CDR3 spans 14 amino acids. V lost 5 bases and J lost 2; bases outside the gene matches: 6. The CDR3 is CASSPGQTNYGYTF. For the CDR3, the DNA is TGTGCCAGCAGTCCGGGACAGACCAACTATGGCTACACCTTC.

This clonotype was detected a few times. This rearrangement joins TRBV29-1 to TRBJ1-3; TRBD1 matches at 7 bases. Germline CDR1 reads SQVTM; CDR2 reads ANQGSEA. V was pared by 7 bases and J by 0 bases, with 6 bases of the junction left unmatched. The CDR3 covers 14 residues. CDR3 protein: CSGVDRNSGNTIYF. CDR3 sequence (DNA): TGCAGCGGGGTGGACAGGAACTCTGGAAACACCATATATTTT.

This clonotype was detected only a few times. The CDR3 region has the DNA TGCAGTGCTAGAGTGGGCCTCAGGACTAGCGGAGCCAGCTACGAGCAGTACTTC. This translates into CSARVGLRTSGASYEQYF. The chain combines TRBV20-1 with TRBJ2-7, with TRBD2 matching 10 bases. Germline lookup yields CDR1 DFQATT and CDR2 SNEGSKA (reference sequence). This CDR3 has 18 amino acids. J lost 3 bases, V lost 1 base, and 15 bases had no gene match.

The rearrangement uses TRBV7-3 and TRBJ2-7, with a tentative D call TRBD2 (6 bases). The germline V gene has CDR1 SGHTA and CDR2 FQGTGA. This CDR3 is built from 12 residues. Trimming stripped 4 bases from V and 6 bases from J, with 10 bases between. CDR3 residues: CASSSHGGEQYF. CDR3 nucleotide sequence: TGTGCCAGCAGCTCTCACGGGGGCGAGCAGTACTTC.

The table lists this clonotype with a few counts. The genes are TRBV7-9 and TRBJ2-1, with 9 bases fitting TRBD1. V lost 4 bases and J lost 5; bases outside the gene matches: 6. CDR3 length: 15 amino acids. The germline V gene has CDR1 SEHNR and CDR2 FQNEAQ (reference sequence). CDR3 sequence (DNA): TGTGCCAGCAGCTCCGGACAGGGGACCAACAATGAGCAGTTCTTC. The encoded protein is CASSSGQGTNNEQFF.

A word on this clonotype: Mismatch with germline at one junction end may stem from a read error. The CDR3 is CAGSDDRGSYEQYF. The CDR3 DNA follows: TGCGCCGGCAGCGACGACAGGGGCTCCTACGAGCAGTACTTC. V gene TRBV4-3 combines with J gene TRBJ2-7, with TRBD1 matching 8 bases. This CDR3 has 14 amino acids. The germline gives CDR1 LGHNA, CDR2 YSLEER.

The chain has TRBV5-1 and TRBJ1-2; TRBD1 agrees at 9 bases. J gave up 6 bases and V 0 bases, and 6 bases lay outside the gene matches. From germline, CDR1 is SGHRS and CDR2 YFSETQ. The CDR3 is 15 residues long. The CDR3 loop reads CASSLGDRVRDGYTF. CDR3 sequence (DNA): TGCGCCAGCAGCTTGGGGGACAGGGTACGCGATGGCTACACCTTC.

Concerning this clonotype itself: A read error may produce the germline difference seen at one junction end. The chain's CDR3 is CASRQNRGSSGNAIYF. CDR3 bases: TGTGCCAGCAGACAAAATAGGGGAAGCTCTGGAAACGCCATATATTTT. This chain connects TRBV13 to TRBJ1-3; D might be TRBD1 (5 bases). Germline V gives CDR1 PRHDT, CDR2 FYEKMQ (reference sequence). The CDR3 loop spans 16 amino acids.

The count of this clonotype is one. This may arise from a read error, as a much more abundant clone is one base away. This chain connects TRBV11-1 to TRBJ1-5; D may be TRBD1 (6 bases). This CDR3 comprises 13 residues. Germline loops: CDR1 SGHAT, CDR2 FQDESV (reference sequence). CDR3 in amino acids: CTSSLGRGQPQHF. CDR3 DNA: TGTACCAGCAGCTTAGGCAGGGGACAGCCCCAGCATTTT.

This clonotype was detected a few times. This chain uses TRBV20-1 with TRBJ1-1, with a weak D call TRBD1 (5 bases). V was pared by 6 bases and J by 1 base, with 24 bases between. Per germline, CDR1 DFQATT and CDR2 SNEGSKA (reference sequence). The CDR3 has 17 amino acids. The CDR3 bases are TGCAGTGCCCCTCGGGCAGGGCTTGTAGTGGGGAACACTGAAGCTTTCTTT. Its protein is CSAPRAGLVVGNTEAFF.

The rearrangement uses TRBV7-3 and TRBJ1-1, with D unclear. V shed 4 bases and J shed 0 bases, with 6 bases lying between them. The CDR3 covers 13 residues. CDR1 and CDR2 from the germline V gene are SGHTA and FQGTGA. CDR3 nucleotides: TGTGCCAGCAGCTCTTACCTGAACACTGAAGCTTTCTTT. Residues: CASSSYLNTEAFF.

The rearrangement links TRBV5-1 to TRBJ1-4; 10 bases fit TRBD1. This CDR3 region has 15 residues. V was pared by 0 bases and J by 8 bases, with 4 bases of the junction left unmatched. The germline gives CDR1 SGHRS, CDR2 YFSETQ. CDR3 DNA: TGCGCCAGCAGCTTGGCCGGACAGGGGGAAGAAAAACTGTTTTTT. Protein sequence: CASSLAGQGEEKLFF.